The clone carrying this T cell receptor (beta chain) was picked up one time. This specimen comes from a study of blood T cell repertoires in COVID-19. Data came from immunoSEQ multiplex PCR; TCRdb stores just in-frame clones and leaves some out. The table lists 85,000 to 120,000 clones, roughly 86% of them singletons. The CDR3 covers 13 residues. Per germline, CDR1 SGHRS and CDR2 YFSETQ. Deletions cut 8 bases from V and 4 bases from J, with 15 bases between. The genes are TRBV5-1 and TRBJ2-5; D might be TRBD2 (7 bases). This receptor was taken from a man aged 35 to 55 with active or convalescent COVID-19. What was sequenced was peripheral blood. The CDR3 here is CASDPGGGETQYF. In nucleotides, the CDR3 is TGCGCCAGTGACCCGGGGGGCGGAGAGACCCAGTACTTC.